Listed below are T cell receptor beta chains from one sample, sequenced in a study of CD8+ T cells in alopecia areata. The method was immunoSEQ multiplex PCR; TCRdb's version includes in-frame clones alone and lacks a portion of them. The sample yields about 190,000 clones, roughly three fifths seen once. The starting material was CD4+ T cells sorted from blood, obtained at week 4, from a patient treated with tofacitinib. The receptor source for this set is a human donor with alopecia areata. Both conserved end residues are part of each CDR3. The order of the fields is clone size, V gene, D gene, J gene, CDR3 DNA, CDR3 protein. The D gene is left open where the match is weak. The size entry is marked missing in some rows and otherwise reads once, few, many or a size class.

abundance: NA
v_gene: TRBV30
d_gene: TRBD2
j_gene: TRBJ2-6
CDR3nt: TGTGCCTGGAGTGTTCCTAGCGGGAGGGCTGGGGCCAACGTCCTGACTTTC
CDR3aa: CAWSVPSGRAGANVLTF

abundance: NA
v_gene: TRBV30
d_gene: NA
j_gene: TRBJ1-3
CDR3nt: TGTGCCTGGAGCCAAGACAAGACCATATATTTT
CDR3aa: CAWSQDKTIYF

abundance: NA
v_gene: TRBV29-1
d_gene: NA
j_gene: TRBJ2-1
CDR3nt: TGCAGCGCCGAGACCTCCTACAATGAGCAGTTCTTC
CDR3aa: CSAETSYNEQFF

abundance: NA
v_gene: TRBV29-1
d_gene: NA
j_gene: TRBJ1-1
CDR3nt: TGCAGCGTTGAAGCAACAGCGAACACTGAAGCTTTCTTT
CDR3aa: CSVEATANTEAFF

abundance: NA
v_gene: TRBV29-1
d_gene: NA
j_gene: TRBJ2-7
CDR3nt: TGCAGCGTTGGAGTAGGGAGTCGGTACGAGCAGTACTTC
CDR3aa: CSVGVGSRYEQYF

abundance: NA
v_gene: TRBV30
d_gene: TRBD2
j_gene: TRBJ2-1
CDR3nt: TGTGCCTGGAGCCGCGCTAGCGGAGCCTACAATGAGCAGTTCTTC
CDR3aa: CAWSRASGAYNEQFF

abundance: NA
v_gene: TRBV6-5
d_gene: NA
j_gene: TRBJ2-3
CDR3nt: TGTGCCAGCAGGGGCGACCCGAAAACAGATACGCAGTATTTT
CDR3aa: CASRGDPKTDTQYF

abundance: NA
v_gene: TRBV30
d_gene: TRBD1
j_gene: TRBJ1-5
CDR3nt: TGTGCCTGGAGCCCCAAGTCAGGACAGGTCAATCAGCCCCAGCATTTT
CDR3aa: CAWSPKSGQVNQPQHF

abundance: NA
v_gene: TRBV27
d_gene: TRBD2
j_gene: TRBJ2-7
CDR3nt: TGTGCCAGCAGTCCCCGACGGACTAGCGGGAGTTTAACTGAGCAGTACTTC
CDR3aa: CASSPRRTSGSLTEQYF

abundance: once
v_gene: TRBV9
d_gene: NA
j_gene: TRBJ2-3
CDR3nt: TGTGCCAGCAGCTACCCGGGCACAGATACGCAGTATTTT
CDR3aa: CASSYPGTDTQYF

abundance: few
v_gene: TRBV29-1
d_gene: NA
j_gene: TRBJ2-3
CDR3nt: TGCAGCGTTCGCCCGGAAGTAGATACGCAGTATTTT
CDR3aa: CSVRPEVDTQYF

abundance: once
v_gene: TRBV23-1
d_gene: TRBD2
j_gene: TRBJ2-1
CDR3nt: TGCGCCAGCAGTCGGGCGGGAGGCTACAATGAGCAGTTCTTC
CDR3aa: CASSRAGGYNEQFF

abundance: NA
v_gene: TRBV4-3
d_gene: TRBD2
j_gene: TRBJ2-4
CDR3nt: TGCGCCAGCAGCCAAGATGTAGGGACTAGCGGGGGCGGAAACATTCAGTACTTC
CDR3aa: CASSQDVGTSGGGNIQYF

abundance: NA
v_gene: TRBV29-1
d_gene: NA
j_gene: TRBJ1-3
CDR3nt: TGCAGCGTTGGAAAGGGTGCTGGAAACACCATATATTTT
CDR3aa: CSVGKGAGNTIYF

abundance: few
v_gene: TRBV29-1
d_gene: NA
j_gene: TRBJ1-1
CDR3nt: TGCAGCGTGACTGAAGCAGAAGCTTTCTTT
CDR3aa: CSVTEAEAFF

abundance: NA
v_gene: TRBV2
d_gene: NA
j_gene: TRBJ1-2
CDR3nt: TGTGCCAGCAGTGAACACGGGGCCCGGGGCTACACCTTC
CDR3aa: CASSEHGARGYTF

abundance: NA
v_gene: TRBV29-1
d_gene: NA
j_gene: TRBJ2-2
CDR3nt: TGCAGCGCCGGGGGTAGGAACACCGGGGAGCTGTTTTTT
CDR3aa: CSAGGRNTGELFF

abundance: once
v_gene: TRBV30
d_gene: TRBD2
j_gene: TRBJ2-5
CDR3nt: TGTGCCTGGAGTGTGAGCGGGGGAGAGACCCAGTACTTC
CDR3aa: CAWSVSGGETQYF

abundance: few
v_gene: TRBV30
d_gene: NA
j_gene: TRBJ1-5
CDR3nt: TGTGCCTGGAGTGTTGGAGGGAATCAGCCCCAGCATTTT
CDR3aa: CAWSVGGNQPQHF

abundance: NA
v_gene: TRBV7-2
d_gene: NA
j_gene: TRBJ2-1
CDR3nt: TGTGCCAGCAGCCAAGGGGATGAGCAGTTCTTC
CDR3aa: CASSQGDEQFF

abundance: few
v_gene: TRBV28
d_gene: NA
j_gene: TRBJ2-7
CDR3nt: TGTGCCAGCAGCAACACCGGCCGTGACGAGCAGTACTTC
CDR3aa: CASSNTGRDEQYF

abundance: NA
v_gene: TRBV7-2
d_gene: NA
j_gene: TRBJ2-1
CDR3nt: TGTGCCAGCAGCTTAGTGAGGACGAGCTCCTACAATGAGCAGTTCTTC
CDR3aa: CASSLVRTSSYNEQFF

abundance: NA
v_gene: TRBV11-2
d_gene: NA
j_gene: TRBJ2-1
CDR3nt: TGTGCCAGCAGCTTGCCGGCCCCTCGGTATGAGCAGTTCTTC
CDR3aa: CASSLPAPRYEQFF

abundance: NA
v_gene: TRBV9
d_gene: NA
j_gene: TRBJ1-1
CDR3nt: TGTGCCAGCAGCCCTCTAGGGGACACTGAAGCTTTCTTT
CDR3aa: CASSPLGDTEAFF

abundance: NA
v_gene: TRBV29-1
d_gene: NA
j_gene: TRBJ1-1
CDR3nt: TGCAGCGTTGCTACTAGACCGAACACTGAAGCTTTCTTT
CDR3aa: CSVATRPNTEAFF

abundance: few
v_gene: TRBV5-1
d_gene: NA
j_gene: TRBJ1-1
CDR3nt: TGCGCCAGCAGCGGGGGTTGGAGGACTGAAGCTTTCTTT
CDR3aa: CASSGGWRTEAFF

abundance: few
v_gene: TRBV29-1
d_gene: NA
j_gene: TRBJ2-3
CDR3nt: TGCAGCGTTGGATCAGTGGATACGCAGTATTTT
CDR3aa: CSVGSVDTQYF

abundance: NA
v_gene: TRBV7-2
d_gene: TRBD2
j_gene: TRBJ2-1
CDR3nt: TGTGCCAGCAGCTTAGAGGGGACTAGCGGGAGTTATGAGCAGTTCTTC
CDR3aa: CASSLEGTSGSYEQFF

abundance: NA
v_gene: TRBV6-5
d_gene: NA
j_gene: TRBJ1-2
CDR3nt: TGTGCCAGCAGGCTAGGGGGGACGGACTATGGCTACACCTTC
CDR3aa: CASRLGGTDYGYTF

abundance: NA
v_gene: TRBV7-2
d_gene: NA
j_gene: TRBJ2-1
CDR3nt: TGTGCCAGCGGGCGAGGGCGCCGGGATGAGCAGTTCTTC
CDR3aa: CASGRGRRDEQFF

abundance: NA
v_gene: TRBV29-1
d_gene: TRBD2
j_gene: TRBJ2-5
CDR3nt: TGCAGCGTCCAAAGCGGGAGGACTACTTTGGAGACCCAGTACTTC
CDR3aa: CSVQSGRTTLETQYF

abundance: few
v_gene: TRBV29-1
d_gene: NA
j_gene: TRBJ1-2
CDR3nt: TGCAGCGTTAAAGGGGGTGCCTATGGCTACACCTTC
CDR3aa: CSVKGGAYGYTF

abundance: NA
v_gene: TRBV30
d_gene: NA
j_gene: TRBJ2-3
CDR3nt: TGTGCCTGGAGGGGACCTCGGTGGACAGATACGCAGTATTTT
CDR3aa: CAWRGPRWTDTQYF

abundance: NA
v_gene: TRBV30
d_gene: NA
j_gene: TRBJ2-2
CDR3nt: TGTGCCTGGAGTGTACGCAGTCTAGCGAACACCGGGGAGCTGTTTTTT
CDR3aa: CAWSVRSLANTGELFF

abundance: NA
v_gene: TRBV25-1
d_gene: NA
j_gene: TRBJ2-3
CDR3nt: TGTGCCAGCAGTGACCCAGGGTTCACAGATACGCAGTATTTT
CDR3aa: CASSDPGFTDTQYF

abundance: NA
v_gene: TRBV5-1
d_gene: TRBD1
j_gene: TRBJ2-2
CDR3nt: TGCGCCAGCAGCTTGTTCGGGACAGGGAATACCGGGGAGCTGTTTTTT
CDR3aa: CASSLFGTGNTGELFF

abundance: few
v_gene: TRBV14
d_gene: NA
j_gene: TRBJ2-7
CDR3nt: TGTGCCAGCAGCCCAACAGGGCCCTCCTACGAGCAGTACTTC
CDR3aa: CASSPTGPSYEQYF

abundance: NA
v_gene: TRBV4-1
d_gene: NA
j_gene: TRBJ2-7
CDR3nt: TGCGCCAGCAGCCTCCGGGACGGGAACTACGAGCAGTACTTC
CDR3aa: CASSLRDGNYEQYF

abundance: few
v_gene: TRBV15
d_gene: NA
j_gene: TRBJ1-5
CDR3nt: TGTGCCACCAGTTTTCGACAGGATTATCAGCCCCAGCATTTT
CDR3aa: CATSFRQDYQPQHF

abundance: many
v_gene: TRBV14
d_gene: TRBD2
j_gene: TRBJ2-5
CDR3nt: TGTGCCAGCAGCCAAGAGGGGCTAGCGGGACCGTACCAAGAGACCCAGTACTTC
CDR3aa: CASSQEGLAGPYQETQYF

abundance: NA
v_gene: TRBV29-1
d_gene: NA
j_gene: TRBJ1-5
CDR3nt: TGCAGCGTTGGGGCAGGGAGTCAGCCCCAGCATTTT
CDR3aa: CSVGAGSQPQHF

abundance: NA
v_gene: TRBV5-4
d_gene: NA
j_gene: TRBJ2-4
CDR3nt: TGTGCCAGCAGCTTGGACCAGGGGCTCTCCCGAAACATTCAGTACTTC
CDR3aa: CASSLDQGLSRNIQYF

abundance: few
v_gene: TRBV5-1
d_gene: TRBD1
j_gene: TRBJ1-2
CDR3nt: TGCGCCAGCAGCCCCCAAGGACAGGGTAGAGGTGGCTACACCTTC
CDR3aa: CASSPQGQGRGGYTF

abundance: NA
v_gene: TRBV2
d_gene: NA
j_gene: TRBJ2-1
CDR3nt: TGTGCCAGCAGTGGATCGGGTGTCGGTCGCAATGAGCAGTTCTTC
CDR3aa: CASSGSGVGRNEQFF

abundance: few
v_gene: TRBV20-1
d_gene: NA
j_gene: TRBJ1-2
CDR3nt: TGCAGTGCAACAAGTAACTATGGCTACACCTTC
CDR3aa: CSATSNYGYTF

abundance: once
v_gene: TRBV5-1
d_gene: NA
j_gene: TRBJ2-7
CDR3nt: TGCGCCAGCAGCCCGAGCGTTCAGGGCTACGAGCAGTACTTC
CDR3aa: CASSPSVQGYEQYF

abundance: NA
v_gene: TRBV4-1
d_gene: NA
j_gene: TRBJ2-3
CDR3nt: TGCGCCAGCAGCCAGAGGGCGGTTCCTAGCACAGATACGCAGTATTTT
CDR3aa: CASSQRAVPSTDTQYF

abundance: few
v_gene: TRBV23-1
d_gene: NA
j_gene: TRBJ1-5
CDR3nt: TGCGCCAGCAGTCACTTTCAGGGGCTCTGGCAGCCCCAGCATTTT
CDR3aa: CASSHFQGLWQPQHF

abundance: NA
v_gene: TRBV7-9
d_gene: TRBD1
j_gene: TRBJ2-2
CDR3nt: TGTGCCAGCAGCTTACAGGGGGCAGGGGAGCTGTTTTTT
CDR3aa: CASSLQGAGELFF

abundance: NA
v_gene: TRBV7-2
d_gene: TRBD2
j_gene: TRBJ2-7
CDR3nt: TGTGCCAGCAGCTTACCAAGACGCGCGGGAGGGAGTAGTTACGAGCAGTACTTC
CDR3aa: CASSLPRRAGGSSYEQYF

abundance: NA
v_gene: TRBV29-1
d_gene: TRBD1
j_gene: TRBJ1-5
CDR3nt: TGCAGCGTTGCAGGCACAGGGGGCCAGCCCCAGCATTTT
CDR3aa: CSVAGTGGQPQHF

abundance: few
v_gene: TRBV5-4
d_gene: NA
j_gene: TRBJ2-7
CDR3nt: TGTGCCAGCAGCTCTGTCCAGGAGGGCGAGCAGTACTTC
CDR3aa: CASSSVQEGEQYF

abundance: NA
v_gene: TRBV30
d_gene: NA
j_gene: TRBJ2-6
CDR3nt: TGTGCCTGGAGTGTACCGAGGGCAGCTGGGGCCAACGTCCTGACTTTC
CDR3aa: CAWSVPRAAGANVLTF

abundance: NA
v_gene: TRBV10-3
d_gene: TRBD2
j_gene: TRBJ2-7
CDR3nt: TGTGCCATCAGTGCTGGGACTAGCGGGGGCCTAGGGCAGTACTTC
CDR3aa: CAISAGTSGGLGQYF